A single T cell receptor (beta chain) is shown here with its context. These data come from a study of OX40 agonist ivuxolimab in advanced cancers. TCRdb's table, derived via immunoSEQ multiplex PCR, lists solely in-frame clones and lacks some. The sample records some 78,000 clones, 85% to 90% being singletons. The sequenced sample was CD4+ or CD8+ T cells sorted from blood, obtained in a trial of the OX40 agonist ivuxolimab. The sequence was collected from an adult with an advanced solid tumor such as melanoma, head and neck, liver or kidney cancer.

The chain's CDR3 is CASSQLKLYSAGDKEKLFF. The CDR3 nucleotides read TGCGCCAGCAGCCAACTAAAGCTATATTCAGCAGGTGATAAGGAAAAACTGTTTTTT. The rearrangement joins TRBV4-1 to TRBJ1-4; D gene unclear. The CDR3 is 19 residues long. In germline, CDR1 is MGHRA, CDR2 YSYEKL. The V end lost 2 bases, the J end lost 8 bases, and 27 bases lay between the germline ends.